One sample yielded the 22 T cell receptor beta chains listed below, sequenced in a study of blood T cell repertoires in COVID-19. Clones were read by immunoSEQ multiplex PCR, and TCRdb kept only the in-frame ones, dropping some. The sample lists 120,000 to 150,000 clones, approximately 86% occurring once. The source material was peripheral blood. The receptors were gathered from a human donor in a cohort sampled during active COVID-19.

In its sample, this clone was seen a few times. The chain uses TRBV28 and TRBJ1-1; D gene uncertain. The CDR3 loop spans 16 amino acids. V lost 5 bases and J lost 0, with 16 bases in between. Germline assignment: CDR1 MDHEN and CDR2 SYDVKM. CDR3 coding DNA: TGTGCCAGCAGTACCCCAGGCGGAGGGTTGAACACTGAAGCTTTCTTT. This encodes CASSTPGGGLNTEAFF.

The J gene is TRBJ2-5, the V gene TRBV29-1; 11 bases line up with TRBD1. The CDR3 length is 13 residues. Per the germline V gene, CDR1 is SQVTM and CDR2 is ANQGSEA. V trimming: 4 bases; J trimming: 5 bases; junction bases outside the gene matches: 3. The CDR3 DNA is TGCAGCGTTGCGCGGACAGGGGGCGAGACCCAGTACTTC. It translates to CSVARTGGETQYF.

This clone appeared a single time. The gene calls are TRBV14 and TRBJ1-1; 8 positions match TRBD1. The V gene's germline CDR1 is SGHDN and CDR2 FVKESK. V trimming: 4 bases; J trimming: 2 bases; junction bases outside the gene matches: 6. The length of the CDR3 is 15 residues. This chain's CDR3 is CASSRTDRVNTEAFF. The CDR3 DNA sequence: TGTGCCAGCAGCCGCACGGACAGGGTTAACACTGAAGCTTTCTTT.

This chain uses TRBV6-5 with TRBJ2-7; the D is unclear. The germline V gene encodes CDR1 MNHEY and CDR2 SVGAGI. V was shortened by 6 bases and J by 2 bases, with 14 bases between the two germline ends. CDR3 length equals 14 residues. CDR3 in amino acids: CASRSEWSPYEQYF. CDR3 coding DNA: TGTGCCAGCAGGTCGGAGTGGAGTCCCTACGAGCAGTACTTC.

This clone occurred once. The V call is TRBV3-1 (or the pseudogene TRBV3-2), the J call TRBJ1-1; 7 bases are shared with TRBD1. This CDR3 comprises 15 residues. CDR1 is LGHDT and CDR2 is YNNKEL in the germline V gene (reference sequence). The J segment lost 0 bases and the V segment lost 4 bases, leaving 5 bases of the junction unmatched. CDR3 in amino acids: CASSPQGQLNTEAFF. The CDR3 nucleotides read TGTGCCAGCAGCCCGCAGGGACAGCTGAACACTGAAGCTTTCTTT.

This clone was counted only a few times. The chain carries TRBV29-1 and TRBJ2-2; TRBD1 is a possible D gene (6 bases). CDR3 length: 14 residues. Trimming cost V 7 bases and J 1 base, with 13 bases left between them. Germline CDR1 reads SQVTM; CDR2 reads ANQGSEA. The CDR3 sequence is CSATGQRNTGELFF. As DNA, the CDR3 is TGCAGCGCGACAGGACAGAGGAACACCGGGGAGCTGTTTTTT.

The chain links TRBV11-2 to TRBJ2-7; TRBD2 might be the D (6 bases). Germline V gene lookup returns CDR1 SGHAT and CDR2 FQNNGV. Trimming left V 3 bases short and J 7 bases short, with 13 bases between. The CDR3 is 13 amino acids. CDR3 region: CASSFSTGGEQYF. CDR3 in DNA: TGTGCCAGCAGCTTTTCTACTGGAGGGGAGCAGTACTTC.

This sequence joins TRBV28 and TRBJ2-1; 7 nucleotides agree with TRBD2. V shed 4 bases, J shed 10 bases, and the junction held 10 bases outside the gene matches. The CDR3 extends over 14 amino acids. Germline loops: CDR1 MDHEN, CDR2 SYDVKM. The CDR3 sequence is CASSSPPGRGEQFF. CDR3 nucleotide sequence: TGTGCCAGCAGTTCTCCTCCTGGGAGGGGCGAGCAGTTCTTC.

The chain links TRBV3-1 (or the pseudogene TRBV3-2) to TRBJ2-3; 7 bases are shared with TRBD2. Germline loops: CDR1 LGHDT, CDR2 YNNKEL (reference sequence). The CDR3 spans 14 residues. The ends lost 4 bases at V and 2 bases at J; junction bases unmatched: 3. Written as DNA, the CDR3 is TGTGCCAGCAGCCCTAGCGGATCCACAGATACGCAGTATTTT. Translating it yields CASSPSGSTDTQYF.

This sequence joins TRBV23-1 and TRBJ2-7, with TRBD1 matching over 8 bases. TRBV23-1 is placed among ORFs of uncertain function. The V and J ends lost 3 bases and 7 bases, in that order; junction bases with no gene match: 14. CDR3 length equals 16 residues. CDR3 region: CASSHPPGQDIAEQYF. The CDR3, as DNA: TGCGCCAGCAGTCACCCGCCGGGACAGGACATAGCAGAGCAGTACTTC.

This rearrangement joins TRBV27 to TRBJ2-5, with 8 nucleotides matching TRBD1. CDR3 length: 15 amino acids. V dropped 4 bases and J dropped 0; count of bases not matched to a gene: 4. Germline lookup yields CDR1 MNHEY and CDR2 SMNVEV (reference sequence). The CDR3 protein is CASSWTGRYQETQYF. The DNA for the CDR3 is TGTGCCAGCAGTTGGACAGGGAGGTACCAAGAGACCCAGTACTTC.

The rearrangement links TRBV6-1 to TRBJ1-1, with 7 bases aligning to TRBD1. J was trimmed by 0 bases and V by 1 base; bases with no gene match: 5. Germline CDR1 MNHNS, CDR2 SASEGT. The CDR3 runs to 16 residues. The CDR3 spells CASSEGVRGMNTEAFF. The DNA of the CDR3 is TGTGCCAGCAGTGAAGGGGTCAGGGGGATGAACACTGAAGCTTTCTTT.

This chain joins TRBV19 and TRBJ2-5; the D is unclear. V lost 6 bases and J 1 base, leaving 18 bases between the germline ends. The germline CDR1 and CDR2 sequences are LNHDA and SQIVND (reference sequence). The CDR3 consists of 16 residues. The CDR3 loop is CASSLYSAAAQETQYF. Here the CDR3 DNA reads TGTGCCAGTAGCCTTTACTCGGCGGCAGCCCAAGAGACCCAGTACTTC.

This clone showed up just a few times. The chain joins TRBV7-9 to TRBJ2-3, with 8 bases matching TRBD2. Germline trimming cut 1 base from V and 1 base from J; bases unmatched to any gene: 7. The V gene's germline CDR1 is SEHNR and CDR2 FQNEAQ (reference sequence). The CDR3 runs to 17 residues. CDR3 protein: CASSLVGSGMGTDTQYF. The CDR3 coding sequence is TGTGCCAGCAGCTTAGTTGGTAGCGGGATGGGCACAGATACGCAGTATTTT.

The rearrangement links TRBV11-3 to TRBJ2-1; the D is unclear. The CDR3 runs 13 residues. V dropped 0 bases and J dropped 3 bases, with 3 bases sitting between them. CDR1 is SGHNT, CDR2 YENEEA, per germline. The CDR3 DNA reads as TGTGCCAGCAGCTTAGATCTCTACAATGAGCAGTTCTTC. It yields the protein CASSLDLYNEQFF.

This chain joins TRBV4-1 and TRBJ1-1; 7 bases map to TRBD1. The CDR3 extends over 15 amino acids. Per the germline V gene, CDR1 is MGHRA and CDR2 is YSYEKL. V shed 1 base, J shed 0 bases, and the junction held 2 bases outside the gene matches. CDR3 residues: CASSQVTGVNTEAFF. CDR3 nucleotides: TGCGCCAGCAGCCAAGTCACAGGGGTGAACACTGAAGCTTTCTTT.

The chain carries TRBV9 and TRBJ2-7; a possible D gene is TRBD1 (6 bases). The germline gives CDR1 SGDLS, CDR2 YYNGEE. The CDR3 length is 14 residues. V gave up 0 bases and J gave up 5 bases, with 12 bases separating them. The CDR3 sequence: CASSVGGGWDEQYF. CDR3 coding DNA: TGTGCCAGCAGCGTAGGAGGGGGATGGGACGAGCAGTACTTC.

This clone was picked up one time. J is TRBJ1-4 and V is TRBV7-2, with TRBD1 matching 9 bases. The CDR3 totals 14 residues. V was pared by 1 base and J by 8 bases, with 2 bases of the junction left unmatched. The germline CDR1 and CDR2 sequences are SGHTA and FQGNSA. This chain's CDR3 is CASSLDRGREKLFF. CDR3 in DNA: TGTGCCAGCAGCTTAGACAGGGGGCGAGAAAAACTGTTTTTT.

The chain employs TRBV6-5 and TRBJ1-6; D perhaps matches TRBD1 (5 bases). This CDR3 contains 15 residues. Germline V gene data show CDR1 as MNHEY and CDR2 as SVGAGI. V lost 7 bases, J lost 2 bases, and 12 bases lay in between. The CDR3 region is CASTPGRTYNSPLHF. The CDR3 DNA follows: TGTGCCAGCACTCCAGGGCGCACCTATAATTCACCCCTCCACTTT.

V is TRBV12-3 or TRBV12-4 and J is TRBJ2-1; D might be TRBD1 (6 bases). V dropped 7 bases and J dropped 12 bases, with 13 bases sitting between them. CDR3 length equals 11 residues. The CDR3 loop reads CASTAGTRQFF. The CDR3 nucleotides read TGTGCCAGCACCGCCGGGACAAGGCAGTTCTTC.

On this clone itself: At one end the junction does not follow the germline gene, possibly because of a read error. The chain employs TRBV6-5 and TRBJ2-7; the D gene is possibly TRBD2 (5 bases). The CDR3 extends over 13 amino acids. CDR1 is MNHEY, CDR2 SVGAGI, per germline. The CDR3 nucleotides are TGTGCCAGCAGTTACCGGCCCGGTGGACGGTGGGAGTTC. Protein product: CASSYRPGGRWEF.

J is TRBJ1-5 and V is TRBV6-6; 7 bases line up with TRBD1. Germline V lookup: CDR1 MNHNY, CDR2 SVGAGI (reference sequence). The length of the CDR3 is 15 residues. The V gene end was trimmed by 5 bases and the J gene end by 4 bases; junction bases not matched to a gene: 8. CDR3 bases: TGTGCCAGCAGTGACGGGACAGCCAGAAATCAGCCCCAGCATTTT. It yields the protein CASSDGTARNQPQHF.